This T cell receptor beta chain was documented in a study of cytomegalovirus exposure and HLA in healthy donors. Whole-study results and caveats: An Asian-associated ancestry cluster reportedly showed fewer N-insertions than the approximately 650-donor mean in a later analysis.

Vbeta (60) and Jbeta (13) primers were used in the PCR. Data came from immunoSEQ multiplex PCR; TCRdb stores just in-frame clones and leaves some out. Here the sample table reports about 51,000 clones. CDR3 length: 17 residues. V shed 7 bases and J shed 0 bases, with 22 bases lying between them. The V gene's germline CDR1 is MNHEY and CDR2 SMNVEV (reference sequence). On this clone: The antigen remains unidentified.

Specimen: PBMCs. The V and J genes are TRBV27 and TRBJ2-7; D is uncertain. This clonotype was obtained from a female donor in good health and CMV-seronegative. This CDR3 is CASTPGFALGVSYEQYF. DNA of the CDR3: TGTGCCAGCACCCCGGGTTTCGCGCTCGGTGTCTCCTACGAGCAGTACTTC.